Each of the 8 T cell receptor beta chains below was sequenced from the same sample in a study of neoadjuvant nivolumab and ipilimumab in lung cancer. Assay: immunoSEQ multiplex PCR; the TCRdb copy retains only in-frame clones and omits some. The sample carries over 5,500 clones, around 77% recorded once. Sample: tumor tissue, taken after neoadjuvant nivolumab, alone or with ipilimumab, at or shortly before surgery. Receptors originate from an adult with non-small cell lung cancer.

This chain joins TRBV9 and TRBJ2-3, with D possibly matching TRBD2 (5 bases). CDR3 length: 14 amino acids. CDR1 and CDR2 from the germline V gene are SGDLS and YYNGEE. The germline V and J ends were trimmed by 0 bases and 6 bases, with 11 bases remaining between them. CDR3 nucleotide sequence: TGTGCCAGCAGCGTAGACGGGGTTGGGGATACGCAGTATTTT. Encoded protein: CASSVDGVGDTQYF.

The chain uses TRBV5-1 and TRBJ2-2; 7 nucleotides match TRBD2. J gave up 4 bases and V 4 bases, and 13 bases lay outside the gene matches. This CDR3 is built from 17 residues. The V gene's germline CDR1 is SGHRS and CDR2 YFSETQ. This CDR3 reads CASSQNRASGTTGELFF. The CDR3 DNA is TGCGCCAGCAGCCAAAACCGGGCTAGCGGAACCACCGGGGAGCTGTTTTTT.

This chain connects TRBV2 to TRBJ1-2; 9 bases line up with TRBD1. The germline V gene has CDR1 SNHLY and CDR2 FYNNEI. The CDR3 sequence is 13 residues long. The J segment lost 11 bases and the V segment lost 4 bases, leaving 8 bases of the junction unmatched. CDR3 protein: CASSGGQGRRYTF. CDR3 bases: TGTGCCAGCAGTGGAGGACAGGGGAGGCGTTACACCTTC.

This clone was found once. J is TRBJ1-2 and V is TRBV5-1, with 9 bases fitting TRBD1. The V and J ends lost 1 base and 2 bases, in that order; junction bases with no gene match: 6. Per the germline V gene, CDR1 is SGHRS and CDR2 is YFSETQ. This CDR3 comprises 16 residues. For the CDR3, the DNA is TGCGCCAGCAGCTTGAGGGGCGGACAGGGGAACTATGGCTACACCTTC. It encodes CASSLRGGQGNYGYTF.

This clone came up a few times. The sample has other DNA sequences that encode this CDR3 too. The chain employs TRBV9 and TRBJ1-2; TRBD1 matches at 8 bases. From germline, CDR1 is SGDLS and CDR2 YYNGEE. The CDR3 totals 13 residues. With V trimmed by 2 bases and J by 6 bases, 3 bases remained unmatched. The CDR3 bases are TGTGCCAGCAGCGTGGACAGGGATCATGGCTACACCTTC. Translating gives CASSVDRDHGYTF.

The chain combines TRBV5-6 with TRBJ2-3; D call uncertain. Germline assignment: CDR1 SGHDT and CDR2 YYEEEE. The length of the CDR3 is 15 residues. The V end was cut by 0 bases, the J end by 1 base, with 9 bases between. CDR3 sequence: CASSLEGGRTDTQYF. The DNA of the CDR3 is TGTGCCAGCAGCTTGGAGGGCGGACGCACAGATACGCAGTATTTT.

CDR3: CASSPTAGVDGANVLTF. The CDR3 bases are TGTGCCAGCTCACCTACGGCAGGGGTAGATGGGGCCAACGTCCTGACTTTC. The genes are TRBV18 and TRBJ2-6, with a possible D match to TRBD1 (6 bases). V lost 3 bases, J lost 3 bases, and 15 bases lay in between. CDR3 length: 17 amino acids. Germline CDR1 KGHSH, CDR2 LQKENI.

The chain is built from TRBV28 and TRBJ2-7; D gene unclear. Trimming pared 5 bases from V and 4 bases from J, leaving 6 bases between. The CDR3 is made up of 11 amino acids. CDR1 and CDR2 (germline): MDHEN, SYDVKM. CDR3 sequence: CASSQKYEQYF. In nucleotides, the CDR3 is TGTGCCAGCAGTCAGAAATACGAGCAGTACTTC. The full variable domain, with the rest looked up from reference TRBV28 and TRBJ2-7, is DVKVTQSSRYLVKRTGEKVFLECVQDMDHENMFWYRQDPGLGLRLIYFSYDVKMKEKGDIPEGYSVSREKKERFSLILESASTNQTSMYLCASSQKYEQYFGPGTRLTVT.